A single sample is the source of the 9 T cell receptor beta chains below, sequenced in a study of T cell responses to AZD1222 COVID-19 vaccine. The assay was immunoSEQ multiplex PCR, and TCRdb's table has in-frame clones only and misses some. The data show 25,000 to 35,000 clones, more than 85% seen once. The specimen was peripheral blood, collected on day 0 of AZD1222 vaccination. The receptors shown here come from an adult in good health.

The CDR3 spells CASSMRRNQPQHF. Here the CDR3 DNA reads TGTGCCAGTAGTATGCGTCGAAATCAGCCCCAGCATTTT. This sequence joins TRBV19 and TRBJ1-5; D ambiguous. This CDR3 is 13 amino acids long. V was trimmed by 3 bases and J by 4 bases, leaving 7 bases between them. Germline lookup yields CDR1 LNHDA and CDR2 SQIVND (reference sequence).

This clone has only a few counts. The chain combines TRBV10-3 with TRBJ2-1, with D perhaps given as TRBD1 or TRBD2 (5 bases each). The CDR3 is 16 amino acids. Deletions cut 2 bases from V and 7 bases from J, with 18 bases between. CDR1 is ENHRY, CDR2 SYGVKD, per germline. This CDR3 is CAISEPRGARVNEQFF. CDR3 DNA: TGTGCCATCAGTGAGCCCCGAGGGGCTCGGGTGAATGAGCAGTTCTTC.

The chain carries TRBV5-1 and TRBJ2-7; a possible D gene is TRBD2 (6 bases). CDR3 length equals 13 residues. Germline CDR1 reads SGHRS; CDR2 reads YFSETQ. The V end was cut by 2 bases, the J end by 5 bases, with 11 bases between. The DNA for the CDR3 is TGCGCCAGCAGCTTTGGGACTCTCAACGAGCAGTACTTC. Protein: CASSFGTLNEQYF.

The V and J genes are TRBV20-1 and TRBJ1-3; D remains ambiguous. V gave up 3 bases and J gave up 0 bases, with 12 bases separating them. The CDR3 spans 15 residues. Germline CDR1 and CDR2: DFQATT and SNEGSKA (reference sequence). CDR3 amino acids: CSASDSLLSGNTIYF. The CDR3 DNA sequence: TGCAGTGCTAGTGACTCTCTGCTCTCTGGAAACACCATATATTTT.

This rearrangement joins TRBV5-5 to TRBJ2-1, with TRBD2 matching 10 bases. The CDR3 length is 14 residues. CDR1 and CDR2 from the germline V gene are SGHKS and YYEKEE (reference sequence). V trimming: 3 bases; J trimming: 4 bases; junction bases outside the gene matches: 1. The CDR3 region is CASSWTSGYNEQFF. CDR3 bases: TGTGCCAGCAGCTGGACTAGCGGTTACAATGAGCAGTTCTTC.

CDR3 bases: TGTGCCAGCAGCTTTTCAGCTCTCTATGGCTACACCTTC. Its translation: CASSFSALYGYTF. The chain carries TRBV7-8 and TRBJ1-2, with D uncertain. V shed 3 bases and J shed 4 bases, with 9 bases lying between them. There are 13 residues in the CDR3. Germline V gene data show CDR1 as SGHVS and CDR2 as FQNEAQ.

This chain uses TRBV2 with TRBJ1-6, with a tentative D call TRBD1 (6 bases). Germline V gene data show CDR1 as SNHLY and CDR2 as FYNNEI. V was shortened by 5 bases and J by 7 bases, with 12 bases between the two germline ends. There are 14 residues in the CDR3. In DNA form, the CDR3 reads TGTGCCAGCAGTCGTGGGACATTGAATTCACCCCTCCACTTT. It is translated as CASSRGTLNSPLHF. The full variable domain, rest sourced from reference TRBV2 and TRBJ1-6, is EPEVTQTPSHQVTQMGQEVILRCVPISNHLYFYWYRQILGQKVEFLVSFYNNEISEKSEIFDDQFSVERPDGSNFTLKIRSTKLEDSAMYFCASSRGTLNSPLHFGNGTRLTVT.

J is TRBJ1-2 and V is TRBV6-5; 9 bases align to TRBD1. The germline V gene has CDR1 MNHEY and CDR2 SVGAGI. Trimming took 9 bases from V and 3 from J; bases not matched to a gene: 11. The CDR3 covers 15 residues. CDR3 residues: CASAGQGIEHYGYTF. As DNA, the CDR3 is TGTGCCAGTGCGGGACAGGGTATTGAGCACTATGGCTACACCTTC.

The chain recombines TRBV19 with TRBJ1-1; TRBD1 matches at 8 bases. Looked up from germline, CDR1 is LNHDA and CDR2 is SQIVND (reference sequence). The V gene end was trimmed by 2 bases and the J gene end by 5 bases; junction bases not matched to a gene: 1. The CDR3 totals 13 residues. This chain's CDR3 is CASSIRQGTEAFF. The CDR3 DNA sequence: TGTGCCAGTAGTATAAGACAGGGGACTGAAGCTTTCTTT.